This T cell receptor beta chain stems from a study of cytomegalovirus exposure and HLA in healthy donors. The PCR contained 60 Vbeta and 13 Jbeta primers. Generated by immunoSEQ multiplex PCR, the TCRdb table keeps only in-frame clones and is missing some. The data show 45,000 to 60,000 clones, and the top ten clones hold 6.5% to 8%. Germline CDR1 MDHEN, CDR2 SYDVKM. Trimming took 9 bases from V and 2 from J, leaving 17 bases between them. The CDR3 has 14 amino acids. J is TRBJ2-7 and V is TRBV28; TRBD2 is a possible D gene (6 bases). The source of this sequence is a woman in her thirties or forties in good health and CMV-seronegative. Sample: PBMCs. This CDR3 reads CASQKGGVPYEQYF. The CDR3 DNA sequence: TGTGCCAGTCAAAAAGGCGGGGTTCCCTACGAGCAGTACTTC.